This T cell receptor beta chain appears in the sequencing data of a study of beta chain features in type 1 diabetes. Study overall: Comparable age, gender and cell yields were observed in patients relative to healthy donors.

Isolated RNA was reverse transcribed in full, so expressed TCRB transcripts were sequenced. Profiling relied on immunoSEQ multiplex PCR, and the TCRdb table lists in-frame clones only, not all of them. Of some 120,000 clones in the sample, roughly 17% were seen once. Study-wide results and caveats: Across all four CD4+ subsets, people with type 1 diabetes showed modestly shorter TCRB CDR3s.

This clone has only a few counts. Its target is unknown. Every donor had blood drawn once into heparin, 90 to 150 mL on average. Markers CD45RO/CCR7/CD25/CD127/CD95/CD27 served to sort CD4+ naive, central memory, regulatory and stem cell-like memory cells. Each of the sorted populations had a purity greater than 95%. V lost 0 bases and J lost 4; bases outside the gene matches: 6. The CDR3 totals 15 residues. From germline, CDR1 is LGHNA and CDR2 YSLEER. This sequence originates from a man younger than 30 with type 1 diabetes. The sample consisted of central memory CD4+ T cells from blood. The rearrangement uses TRBV4-3 and TRBJ2-7; TRBD2 matches 7 bases. CDR3 amino acids: CASSQDPGGRYEQYF. The CDR3 nucleotides are TGCGCCAGCAGCCAAGATCCGGGGGGAAGGTACGAGCAGTACTTC.